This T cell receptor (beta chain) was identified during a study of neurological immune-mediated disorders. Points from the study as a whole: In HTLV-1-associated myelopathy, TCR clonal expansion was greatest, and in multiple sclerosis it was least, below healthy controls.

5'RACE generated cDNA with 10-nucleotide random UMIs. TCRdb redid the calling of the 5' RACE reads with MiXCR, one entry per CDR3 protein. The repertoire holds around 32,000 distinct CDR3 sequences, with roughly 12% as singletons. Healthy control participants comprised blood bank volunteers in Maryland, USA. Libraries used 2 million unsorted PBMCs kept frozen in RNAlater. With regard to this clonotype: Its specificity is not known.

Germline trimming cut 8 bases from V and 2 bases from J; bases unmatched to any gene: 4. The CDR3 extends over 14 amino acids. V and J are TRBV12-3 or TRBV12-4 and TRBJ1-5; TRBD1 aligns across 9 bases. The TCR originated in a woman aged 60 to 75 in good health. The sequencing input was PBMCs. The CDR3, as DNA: TGTGCCAGCGGTGACAGGGGGGGCAATCAGCCCCAGCATTTT. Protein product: CASGDRGGNQPQHF.